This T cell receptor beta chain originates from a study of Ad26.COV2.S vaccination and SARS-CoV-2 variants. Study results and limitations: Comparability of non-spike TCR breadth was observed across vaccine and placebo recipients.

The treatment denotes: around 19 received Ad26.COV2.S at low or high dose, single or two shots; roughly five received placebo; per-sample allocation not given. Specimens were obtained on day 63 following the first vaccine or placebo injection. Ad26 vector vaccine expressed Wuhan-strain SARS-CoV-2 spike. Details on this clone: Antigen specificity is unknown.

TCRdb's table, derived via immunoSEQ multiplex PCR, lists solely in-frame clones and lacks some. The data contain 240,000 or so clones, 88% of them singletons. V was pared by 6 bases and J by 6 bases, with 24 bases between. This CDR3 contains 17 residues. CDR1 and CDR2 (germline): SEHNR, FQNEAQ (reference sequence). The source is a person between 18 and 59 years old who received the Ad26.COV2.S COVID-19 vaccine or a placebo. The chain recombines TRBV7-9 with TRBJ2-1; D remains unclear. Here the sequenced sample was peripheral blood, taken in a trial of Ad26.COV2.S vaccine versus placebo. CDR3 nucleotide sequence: TGTGCCAGCAGTTACCGGACGCTGCTTTCGTCCGGCAATGAGCAGTTCTTC. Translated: CASSYRTLLSSGNEQFF.